This T cell receptor beta chain came from a study of shared clonotypes between healthy human individuals. Study summary: Three plates were used per donor for CD4 naive, three for CD4 memory, two for CD8 naive and one for CD8 memory.

The input for sorted-subset replicate PCRs was 150 to 200 ng DNA, 25,000 to 35,000 T cell genomes. As handled by the study authors: ImmunoSEQ output held junction-only sequences without quality scores, so filtering differed. TCRdb's copy holds only in-frame clones and misses some; the assay was immunoSEQ multiplex PCR. That table furnishes V, J and clone size, whereas the DNA furnished D and trimming. The sample shows approximately 320,000 clones, over 75% of them seen only once. CDR1 and CDR2 from the germline V gene are SNHLY and FYNNEI. The CDR3 is 15 amino acids. Trimming removed 5 bases from V and 7 bases from J, with 18 bases in between.

Source material: memory CD8+ T cells sorted from blood. The subset is: CD45RO+ cells pooled with CCR7-negative TemRA cells. This receptor was obtained from a man aged 18 to 29 in good health. The rearrangement links TRBV2 to TRBJ2-1, with D possibly being TRBD1 or TRBD2 (7 bases each). CDR3 coding DNA: TGTGCCAGCAGTCTTCAGGGGGGGTTTTTTAATGAGCAGTTCTTC. Protein: CASSLQGGFFNEQFF.